A selection of T cell receptor beta chains follows, all from one sample in a study of blood T cells in healthy people across ages. One entry per CDR3 protein results from TCRdb running MiXCR on the 5' RACE reads. In the table there are more than 750,000 distinct CDR3 sequences, roughly 28% of which are singletons. The same sample was also studied in work on T cells of mothers and their children.

Material: blood. Every receptor here comes from a woman aged 40 to 49 in good health. Each CDR3 is given with its conserved first and last residue. The D gene is left open where the match is weak. Clone size appears in some rows only: once, few, many, or a class for an expanded clone.

V gene: TRBV10-3; clone size: NA; D gene: TRBD1; J gene: TRBJ1-2; CDR3 protein: CAIRGTGSNYDYTF
V gene: TRBV24-1; clone size: NA; D gene: TRBD2; J gene: TRBJ2-3; CDR3 protein: CATSDLRAGGLDTQYF
V gene: TRBV2; clone size: many; D gene: TRBD1; J gene: TRBJ2-1; CDR3 protein: CATRQGGYNEQFF
V gene: TRBV15; clone size: many; D gene: TRBD1; J gene: TRBJ2-7; CDR3 protein: CATSRDRTGTYEQYF
V gene: TRBV2; clone size: many; D gene: NA; J gene: TRBJ2-1; CDR3 protein: CASYEAETGNEQFF
V gene: TRBV18; clone size: few; D gene: NA; J gene: TRBJ1-2; CDR3 protein: CASSRGTPQTSGYTF
V gene: TRBV20-1; clone size: NA; D gene: TRBD2; J gene: TRBJ2-1; CDR3 protein: CSARGGTSGLYNEQFF
V gene: TRBV7-6; clone size: NA; D gene: NA; J gene: TRBJ2-1; CDR3 protein: CASSLAWVRRYNEQFF
V gene: TRBV24-1; clone size: few; D gene: NA; J gene: TRBJ2-5; CDR3 protein: CATSVKTGIPLYQETQYF
V gene: TRBV11-2; clone size: NA; D gene: NA; J gene: TRBJ1-6; CDR3 protein: CASSLDRVGSPLHF
V gene: TRBV7-2; clone size: NA; D gene: NA; J gene: TRBJ2-3; CDR3 protein: CASILEGRTDTQYF
V gene: TRBV28; clone size: many; D gene: NA; J gene: TRBJ2-7; CDR3 protein: CASSLNPLWSNSYEQYF
V gene: TRBV7-2; clone size: NA; D gene: NA; J gene: TRBJ1-1; CDR3 protein: CASSLAGRYTSTEAFF
V gene: TRBV5-5; clone size: many; D gene: TRBD1; J gene: TRBJ1-5; CDR3 protein: CASSYTGTGSNQPQHF
V gene: TRBV7-2; clone size: many; D gene: TRBD1; J gene: TRBJ1-1; CDR3 protein: CASSSHRRQGNTEAFF
V gene: TRBV9; clone size: NA; D gene: TRBD1; J gene: TRBJ2-2; CDR3 protein: CASSKGQGPSGELFF
V gene: TRBV18; clone size: NA; D gene: TRBD2; J gene: TRBJ2-7; CDR3 protein: CASFVSGNYEQYF
V gene: TRBV4-3; clone size: few; D gene: NA; J gene: TRBJ1-1; CDR3 protein: CASSQGEWGEAFF
V gene: TRBV29-1; clone size: many; D gene: TRBD1; J gene: TRBJ2-5; CDR3 protein: CSAYRDRGETQYF
V gene: TRBV7-2; clone size: many; D gene: NA; J gene: TRBJ2-1; CDR3 protein: CASSLEKVDEQFF
V gene: TRBV12-3/TRBV12-4; clone size: NA; D gene: TRBD1; J gene: TRBJ1-2; CDR3 protein: CASSSWTGGKDGYTF
V gene: TRBV27; clone size: NA; D gene: TRBD1; J gene: TRBJ2-1; CDR3 protein: CASRGDSRYNEQFF
V gene: TRBV6-5; clone size: many; D gene: NA; J gene: TRBJ2-5; CDR3 protein: CASSYGGGEETQYF
V gene: TRBV4-3; clone size: few; D gene: NA; J gene: TRBJ1-2; CDR3 protein: CASSQEEGTPVTF
V gene: TRBV12-3/TRBV12-4; clone size: NA; D gene: NA; J gene: TRBJ1-1; CDR3 protein: CASRLNRDTETFF
V gene: TRBV6-4; clone size: few; D gene: NA; J gene: TRBJ2-1; CDR3 protein: CANSDSVGGASNEQFF
V gene: TRBV5-1; clone size: NA; D gene: NA; J gene: TRBJ2-1; CDR3 protein: CASSLLWGAEAYNEQFF
V gene: TRBV4-2; clone size: NA; D gene: TRBD2; J gene: TRBJ2-2; CDR3 protein: CASSQERGLASTGELFF